This T cell receptor (beta chain) is from a study of regulatory T cells in long-lasting Graves disease. Both iRepertoire HTBI primers and Arm-PCR of CDR3 regions were used to build the TCR beta libraries. TCRdb called the multiplex PCR reads again in MiXCR, with one record for every CDR3 protein. The table includes hundreds of thousands of distinct CDR3 sequences, 16% detected once. Time point in this sample: newly diagnosed GD, antithyroid drugs for less than 3 months. TCR sequences were obtained from RNA taken from PBMCs. V was shortened by 3 bases and J by 8 bases, with 13 bases between the two germline ends. The CDR3 sequence is 13 residues long. Germline CDR1 reads SEHNR; CDR2 reads FQNEAQ (reference sequence). This clonotype has a handful of counts. This same sample was also part of a study on T cells in Graves' hyperthyroidism and ophthalmopathy. That investigation notes: Peripheral blood also featured most of the thyroid clonotypes expanded above 0.001.

The chain employs TRBV7-9 and TRBJ1-2; no definite D call. The source material was peripheral blood mononuclear cells (PBMCs), sampled at new diagnosis, from a patient treated with antithyroid drugs. The sequence was obtained from a woman in her 30s with Graves disease. The CDR3 bases are TGTGCCAGCAGCTTGTATACACGGGAGGGCTACACCTTC. Protein product: CASSLYTREGYTF.